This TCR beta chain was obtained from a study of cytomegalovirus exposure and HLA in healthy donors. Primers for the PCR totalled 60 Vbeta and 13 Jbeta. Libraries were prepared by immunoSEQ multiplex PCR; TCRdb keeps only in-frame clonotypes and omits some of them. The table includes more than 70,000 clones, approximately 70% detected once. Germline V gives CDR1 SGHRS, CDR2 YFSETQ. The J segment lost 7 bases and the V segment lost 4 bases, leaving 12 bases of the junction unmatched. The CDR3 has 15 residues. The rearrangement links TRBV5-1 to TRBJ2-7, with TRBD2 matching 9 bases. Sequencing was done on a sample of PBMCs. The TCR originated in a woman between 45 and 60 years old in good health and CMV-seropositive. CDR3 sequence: CASSRGDSGGTEQYF. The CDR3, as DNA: TGCGCCAGCAGCAGGGGGGATAGCGGGGGTACGGAGCAGTACTTC.